This note documents a single T cell receptor beta chain sequence. Its antigen is as yet unknown. A v3.0 immunoSEQ assay was performed at survey level. The table came from immunoSEQ multiplex PCR; TCRdb's copy has only in-frame clones and leaves some out. The sample holds fewer than 35,000 clones, about 80% seen once. This record comes from a study of long-term antiretroviral therapy in people with HIV. Whole-study results and caveats: Controls had broader CDR3 length ranges than HIV repertoires did.

HIV-positive participants were all treated in the United States. This CDR3 has 12 residues. Per the germline V gene, CDR1 is SGHRS and CDR2 is YFSETQ. V was trimmed by 8 bases and J by 5 bases, leaving 13 bases between them. The gene calls are TRBV5-1 and TRBJ2-5; D call uncertain. The source material was unsorted PBMCs, sampled 2 years after starting antiretroviral therapy. This TCR was recovered from a woman between 50 and 59 years old with HIV. The CDR3 sequence is CASSILRETQYF. CDR3 sequence (DNA): TGCGCCAGTTCCATTCTCAGGGAGACCCAGTACTTC.